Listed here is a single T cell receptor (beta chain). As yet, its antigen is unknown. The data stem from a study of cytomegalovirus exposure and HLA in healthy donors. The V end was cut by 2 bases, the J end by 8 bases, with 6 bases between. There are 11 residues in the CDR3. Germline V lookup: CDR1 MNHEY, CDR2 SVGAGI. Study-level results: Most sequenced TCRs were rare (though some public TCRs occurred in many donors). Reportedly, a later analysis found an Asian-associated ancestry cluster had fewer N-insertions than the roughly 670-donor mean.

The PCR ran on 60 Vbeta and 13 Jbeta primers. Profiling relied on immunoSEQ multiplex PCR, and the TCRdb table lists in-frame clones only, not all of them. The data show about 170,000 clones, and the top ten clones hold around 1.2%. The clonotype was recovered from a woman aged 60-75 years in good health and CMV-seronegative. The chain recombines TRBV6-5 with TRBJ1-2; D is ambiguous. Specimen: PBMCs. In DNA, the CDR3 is TGTGCCAGCAGTTACGGGCACGGCTACACCTTC. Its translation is CASSYGHGYTF.